This entry lists 8 T cell receptor beta chains sequenced from one sample in a study of identical twins. From the 5' RACE reads, TCRdb called clonotypes with MiXCR, one entry per CDR3 protein. The sample consists of roughly 540,000 distinct CDR3 sequences, less than 25% of them appearing once. These data were also filed under a second study, of T cells expressing NK-cell markers.

Material for sequencing was CD4+ T cells sorted from blood. The origin of the receptors is a woman younger than 30 in good health.

This clonotype came up a few times. V gene TRBV5-1 combines with J gene TRBJ1-2; D is ambiguous. The CDR3 extends over 15 amino acids. V lost 1 base, J lost 6 bases, and 16 bases lay in between. Per germline, CDR1 SGHRS and CDR2 YFSETQ. CDR3 sequence (DNA): TGCGCCAGCAGCTTGTTCGCAACGTCTGGGAATGGCTACACCTTC. Translated: CASSLFATSGNGYTF.

This clonotype appeared a few times. V gene TRBV5-1 combines with J gene TRBJ2-7; D is uncertain. Germline loops: CDR1 SGHRS, CDR2 YFSETQ. This CDR3 has 13 amino acids. Trimming pared 4 bases from V and 1 base from J, leaving 9 bases between. CDR3 nucleotide sequence: TGCGCCAGCAGCCCCGCGCTTTCCTACGAGCAGTACTTC. Residues: CASSPALSYEQYF. Variable domain in full (rest from reference TRBV5-1 and TRBJ2-7): KAGVTQTPRYLIKTRGQQVTLSCSPISGHRSVSWYQQTPGQGLQFLFEYFSETQRNKGNFPGRFSGRQFSNSRSEMNVSTLELGDSALYLCASSPALSYEQYFGPGTRLTVT.

Only a few counts were recorded for this clonotype. This sequence joins TRBV20-1 and TRBJ2-7, with D tentatively TRBD2 (6 bases). There are 11 residues in the CDR3. V lost 6 bases, J lost 9 bases, and 15 bases lay in between. Germline-derived CDR1 and CDR2 are DFQATT and SNEGSKA (reference sequence). For the CDR3, the DNA is TGCAGTGCCATCCGGGACTCCCGGCAGTACTTC. This translates into CSAIRDSRQYF.

This clonotype was seen a handful of times. The V call is TRBV7-6, the J call TRBJ1-1; D uncertain. The germline V gene has CDR1 SGHVS and CDR2 FNYEAQ. The CDR3 is 15 amino acids. Trimming stripped 1 base from V and 2 bases from J, with 11 bases between. CDR3 in amino acids: CASSLVGQNNTEAFF. For the CDR3, the DNA is TGTGCCAGCAGCTTAGTAGGGCAGAATAACACTGAAGCTTTCTTT.

J is TRBJ2-2 and V is TRBV19; 10 bases fit TRBD2. The length of the CDR3 is 13 residues. CDR1 and CDR2 (germline): LNHDA, SQIVND (reference sequence). The trim removed 5 bases at V and 9 bases at J, leaving 3 bases unmatched. The CDR3 is CASSELAGRELFF. CDR3 DNA: TGTGCCAGTAGTGAACTAGCGGGACGGGAGCTGTTTTTT.

V and J are TRBV5-1 and TRBJ2-7; perhaps D is TRBD1 or TRBD2 (5 bases each). Trimming pared 7 bases from V and 1 base from J, leaving 12 bases between. CDR3 size: 13 residues. The V gene's germline CDR1 is SGHRS and CDR2 YFSETQ. The CDR3 region is CASSRGESYEQYF. The CDR3 DNA is TGCGCCAGCTCGAGGGGTGAGTCCTACGAGCAGTACTTC.

The sample holds many counts of this clonotype. The gene calls are TRBV12-3 or TRBV12-4 and TRBJ1-2, with D possibly being TRBD1 (5 bases). This CDR3 is built from 14 residues. Trimming cost V 8 bases and J 4 bases, with 17 bases left between them. CDR3 coding DNA: TGTGCCAGCGGCGACCGACAGTTGGGCTATGGCTACACCTTC. Its translation is CASGDRQLGYGYTF.

This clonotype was counted between two and nine times. The chain has TRBV20-1 and TRBJ2-1; 8 bases are a match to TRBD2. V was pared by 1 base and J by 6 bases, with 26 bases of the junction left unmatched. The CDR3 loop spans 21 amino acids. Germline loops: CDR1 DFQATT, CDR2 SNEGSKA (reference sequence). The CDR3 sequence: CSARGVSAGGGMFRDGNEQFF. DNA for the CDR3: TGCAGTGCTAGAGGGGTGTCGGCGGGAGGAGGAATGTTCAGAGATGGCAATGAGCAGTTCTTC.